This T cell receptor (beta chain) was obtained from a study of T-cell reconstitution after alpha-beta-depleted transplantation in children. Broader study findings: Some patients showed high day-60 TCRbeta diversity, which derived from surviving recipient T cells and thymic progenitors. Several hundred expanded graft clones reportedly supplied alpha-beta T cells about two months after transplant. At the one-year point after transplant, T-cell counts and TCRbeta diversity were found to come mostly from T cells that had been newly produced.

The V gene lost 5 bases and the J gene lost 3 bases, with 11 bases spanning the gap. The length of the CDR3 is 13 residues. In germline, CDR1 is SGHVS, CDR2 FNYEAQ. Turning to this clonotype: Its antigen is currently unknown.

The TCRbeta library incorporated unique molecular identifiers. MiXCR, applied by TCRdb to the PCR reads, yields one record per CDR3 protein. The repertoire holds 190,000 or so distinct CDR3 sequences, with just under 6.5% as singletons. The chain links TRBV7-6 to TRBJ2-7; perhaps TRBD1 as D (6 bases). The receptor was isolated from a girl less than two years old with combined immunodeficiency, due to receive a stem cell transplant. The source was PBMCs, collected before TCRalphabeta/CD19-depleted stem cell transplant. CDR3 coding DNA: TGTGCCAGCAGCCCTGACAGGATCTACGAGCAGTACTTC. Amino acid sequence: CASSPDRIYEQYF.